Below are 15 T cell receptor beta chains sequenced from a single sample in a study of PD-1 blockade in classical Hodgkin lymphoma. No patient escaped relapse after autologous stem cell transplantation, and brentuximab vedotin exposure varied. Sequencing was performed with immunoSEQ multiplex PCR; in TCRdb, only in-frame clones are kept and a portion is missing. The profile shows some 23,000 clones, 60% to 85% of them singletons. Sequencing was performed on peripheral blood mononuclear cells (PBMCs), taken before the second cycle of nivolumab. These TCRs come from a human donor with classical Hodgkin lymphoma.

The chain carries TRBV28 and TRBJ2-3, with unresolved D. Germline lookup yields CDR1 MDHEN and CDR2 SYDVKM. The CDR3 extends over 17 amino acids. V was shortened by 6 bases and J by 0 bases, with 19 bases between the two germline ends. The CDR3 reads CASRIGPRRTSTDTQYF. The CDR3 DNA is TGTGCCAGCAGAATAGGCCCCCGACGAACTAGCACAGATACGCAGTATTTT.

Details on this clone: Relative to the germline gene, one junction end is altered; a read error may explain this. The CDR3 here is CASGRGGNQPQHF. CDR3 DNA sequence: TGTGCCAGTGGGAGGGGGGGCAACCAGCCCCAGCATTTT. V and J are TRBV6-5 and TRBJ1-5; D perhaps matches TRBD1 (6 bases). The CDR3 is 13 amino acids. Germline-derived CDR1 and CDR2 are MNHEY and SVGAGI.

The rearrangement joins TRBV7-2 to TRBJ1-4; 7 bases are shared with TRBD1. From germline, CDR1 is SGHTA and CDR2 FQGNSA. CDR3 length: 14 amino acids. V was pared by 5 bases and J by 8 bases, with 8 bases of the junction left unmatched. CDR3 nucleotide sequence: TGTGCCAGCAGCGTAGGGGGCGCAGGAGAAAAACTGTTTTTT. Residues: CASSVGGAGEKLFF.

The V and J genes are TRBV5-1 and TRBJ1-4; D perhaps matches TRBD1 (5 bases). CDR1 is SGHRS and CDR2 is YFSETQ in the germline V gene. The V end lost 3 bases, the J end lost 2 bases, and 11 bases lay between the germline ends. The length of the CDR3 is 15 residues. The CDR3 sequence is CASSSTGGTNEKLFF. Written as DNA, the CDR3 is TGCGCCAGCAGCTCAACGGGGGGGACTAATGAAAAACTGTTTTTT.

This chain joins TRBV28 and TRBJ2-1; 9 positions match TRBD1. Germline CDR1 and CDR2: MDHEN and SYDVKM. J was trimmed by 10 bases and V by 3 bases; bases with no gene match: 7. The CDR3 loop spans 14 amino acids. The chain's CDR3 is CASSLGDRAREQFF. CDR3 bases: TGTGCCAGCAGTTTGGGGGACAGGGCTCGGGAGCAGTTCTTC.

The chain carries TRBV28 and TRBJ2-5, with TRBD1 matching 8 bases. This CDR3 spans 18 amino acids. CDR1 MDHEN and CDR2 SYDVKM come from the germline V gene. J gave up 2 bases and V 3 bases, and 14 bases lay outside the gene matches. The CDR3 sequence: CASSFPLTHGTGQETQYF. CDR3 sequence (DNA): TGTGCCAGCAGTTTTCCCCTTACTCACGGGACAGGACAAGAGACCCAGTACTTC.

The V and J genes are TRBV10-2 and TRBJ2-7; D may be TRBD2 (6 bases). Germline lookup yields CDR1 WSHSY and CDR2 SAAADI. Between the trimmed V and J ends, which lost 2 bases and 3 bases, there was a span of 8 bases. This CDR3 is 13 amino acids long. Here the CDR3 DNA reads TGCGCCAGCAGTGAGGCGGGGTACTACGAGCAGTACTTC. Protein product: CASSEAGYYEQYF.

CDR3 DNA sequence: TGTGCCAGCAGTCGGACTAGCGGGAGTTACGAGCAGTACTTC. It specifies CASSRTSGSYEQYF. This chain uses TRBV6-6 with TRBJ2-7; TRBD2 matches 13 bases. CDR1 MNHNY and CDR2 SVGAGI come from the germline V gene (reference sequence). The CDR3 has 14 residues. The V segment lost 5 bases and the J segment 4 bases; nucleotides outside the gene matches: 2.

V is TRBV7-8 and J is TRBJ2-7; TRBD1 might be the D (7 bases). This CDR3 contains 16 residues. Germline loops: CDR1 SGHVS, CDR2 FQNEAQ. Trimming left V 3 bases short and J 1 base short, with 16 bases between. The CDR3 DNA reads as TGTGCCAGCAGCTTCCGCGGGACAGTCCTTTCCTACGAGCAGTACTTC. This encodes CASSFRGTVLSYEQYF.

This clone has more than one count but fewer than ten. The CDR3 DNA reads as TGCGCCAGCAGCCAAGATGATACGGACTCTGGGGCCAACGTCCTGACTTTC. This gives the protein CASSQDDTDSGANVLTF. V and J are TRBV4-1 and TRBJ2-6; D not resolved. Between the trimmed V and J ends, which lost 0 bases and 0 bases, there was a span of 9 bases. The CDR3 consists of 17 residues. CDR1 and CDR2 from the germline V gene are MGHRA and YSYEKL.

This chain links TRBV15 with TRBJ2-5; 13 positions agree with TRBD2. Germline CDR1 reads LNHNV; CDR2 reads YYDKDF (reference sequence). The CDR3 loop spans 16 amino acids. V gave up 1 base and J gave up 3 bases; unmatched junction bases: 2. CDR3 nucleotides: TGTGCCACCAGCAGAGGGGGGACTAGCGGGAAAGAGACCCAGTACTTC. The encoded protein is CATSRGGTSGKETQYF. Looking up the rest from reference TRBV15 and TRBJ2-5 gives the full variable domain: DAMVIQNPRYQVTQFGKPVTLSCSQTLNHNVMYWYQQKSSQAPKLLFHYYDKDFNNEADTPDNFQSRRPNTSFCFLDIRSPGLGDTAMYLCATSRGGTSGKETQYFGPGTRLLVL.

This clone was counted a single time. In DNA form, the CDR3 reads TGTGCCAGCAGTGGAGTTAGGCGCGCATCGGGCGAGCAGTACTTC. Translating gives CASSGVRRASGEQYF. The chain uses TRBV6-1 and TRBJ2-7; D gene uncertain. Per germline, CDR1 MNHNS and CDR2 SASEGT. The germline V and J ends were trimmed by 4 bases and 6 bases, with 19 bases remaining between them. This CDR3 is built from 15 residues.

The V gene is TRBV28, the J gene TRBJ2-1; TRBD2 matches at 9 bases. V gave up 2 bases and J gave up 7 bases; unmatched junction bases: 6. Looked up from germline, CDR1 is MDHEN and CDR2 is SYDVKM. This CDR3 has 15 residues. Here the CDR3 DNA reads TGTGCCAGCAGTTTAGCGGGAGGGCCGCTTAATGAGCAGTTCTTC. It yields the protein CASSLAGGPLNEQFF.

J is TRBJ2-7 and V is TRBV15; a weak D match, TRBD2 (5 bases). In germline, CDR1 is LNHNV, CDR2 YYDKDF (reference sequence). The CDR3 is 13 residues long. The ends were cut back, 1 base at V and 5 bases at J, with 9 bases in the middle. CDR3: CATSRVGSDEQYF. As DNA, the CDR3 is TGTGCCACCAGCAGAGTGGGGAGTGACGAGCAGTACTTC.

This clone appeared once. V usage is TRBV6-5 and J usage is TRBJ1-2, with a weak D call TRBD1 (6 bases). V gave up 3 bases and J gave up 5 bases, with 10 bases separating them. Germline V gene data show CDR1 as MNHEY and CDR2 as SVGAGI. The CDR3 covers 13 residues. CDR3 DNA sequence: TGTGCCAGCAGTTATAACAGGGATTATGGCTACACCTTC. This gives the protein CASSYNRDYGYTF.